These T cell receptor beta chains were read from a single sample in a study of a mutant IDH1 vaccine in newly diagnosed glioma. Sequencing used immunoSEQ multiplex PCR; TCRdb keeps in-frame clones, though not all of them. The data show 50,000 to 65,000 clones, about 65% seen once. These receptors have no known antigen. Here the sequenced sample was peripheral blood mononuclear cells (PBMCs), taken from a glioma patient whose treatment included an IDH1 peptide vaccine. These receptors came from a man aged 35 to 55 with glioma. Some clones in this sample may be carry-over from other donors' samples. The CDR3 runs from the conserved cysteine through the conserved F or W. A clone size is listed for some rows: how often the clone was seen (once, few, many), or a class if it is expanded.

V gene	clone size	J gene	CDR3 protein
TRBV4-1	.	TRBJ2-5	CASSRWGVRDQETQYF
TRBV19	.	TRBJ1-3	CASAGLGGNTIYF
TRBV6-6	.	TRBJ2-5	CASRTGTSGKETQYF
TRBV7-2	.	TRBJ1-2	CASSSRWGADGYTF
TRBV14	.	TRBJ2-6	CASSQEGAGANVLTF
TRBV18	.	TRBJ2-7	CASSLGTGAYEQYF
TRBV5-8	.	TRBJ2-7	CASSSGVPGQYF
TRBV5-1	.	TRBJ2-1	CASSQLAGGYNEQFF
TRBV4-1	.	TRBJ1-1	CASSQDRGFTEAFF
TRBV6-6	.	TRBJ1-2	CASSFLQGYYGYTF
TRBV19	few	TRBJ1-4	CASSLPAGSGEKLFF
TRBV10-3	.	TRBJ2-1	CAISSTGFNEQFF
TRBV7-9	.	TRBJ1-2	CASSLGTNYGYTF
TRBV5-1	.	TRBJ1-2	CASSLAAGVNYGYTF
TRBV7-9	.	TRBJ1-2	CASSLGTGNYGYTF
TRBV29-1	.	TRBJ1-1	CSVRTGRMNTEAFF
TRBV4-2	.	TRBJ2-7	CASSPRDSGPYEQYF
TRBV11-2	.	TRBJ2-3	CASSLARGTSDTQYF
TRBV5-4	.	TRBJ2-1	CASSRGPDSQGNEQFF
TRBV18	few	TRBJ1-1	CASSPNGPEAFF
TRBV29-1	.	TRBJ2-7	CSVSFRTAPYEQYF
TRBV5-1	.	TRBJ2-5	CASMPPNVETQYF
TRBV19	few	TRBJ1-5	CASGGSQPQHF
TRBV19	.	TRBJ1-2	CASSIPGRNYGYTF
TRBV2	few	TRBJ1-1	CASRGQFNTEAFF
TRBV6-5	once	TRBJ2-6	CASRSTGAGANVLTF
TRBV29-1	few	TRBJ1-1	CSVDHPGGAFF
TRBV9	few	TRBJ1-3	CASSVYRDSGNTIYF
TRBV10-1	.	TRBJ2-1	CASSESLGNEQFF
TRBV7-9	.	TRBJ1-4	CASSSFTGAYEKLFF
TRBV6-6	.	TRBJ2-3	CASSYLGQSPDTQYF
TRBV30	.	TRBJ2-6	CAWTGQRSRSGANVLTF
TRBV9	.	TRBJ2-7	CASSVSGGGYEQYF
TRBV15	medium-sized	TRBJ2-1	CATSRASGGDYNEQFF
TRBV2	few	TRBJ2-5	CASSDRGPETQYF
TRBV6-5	once	TRBJ2-6	CASSYGTSGANVLTF
TRBV12-5	.	TRBJ1-2	CASGLDEVGPSSF
TRBV2	.	TRBJ1-5	CASSKGPPGGNQPQHF
TRBV18	.	TRBJ2-5	CASSPPFGDQETQYF
TRBV4-1	few	TRBJ1-2	CASSPPTGSNYGYTF
TRBV5-4	.	TRBJ2-7	CASSLLLLRDQGAEQYF
TRBV10-2	once	TRBJ2-7	CASRSTASGGDEQYF
TRBV5-5	.	TRBJ2-1	CASSLGLGTNPGDEQFF
TRBV27	.	TRBJ2-5	CASSGWASGAQETQYF
TRBV5-1	.	TRBJ2-5	CASSLGGQREETQYF
TRBV29-1	few	TRBJ1-4	CSVRREGGEKLFF
TRBV11-2	.	TRBJ2-5	CASSHIEETQYF
TRBV18	few	TRBJ1-1	CASSRGTNTEAFF
TRBV7-8	.	TRBJ2-7	CATFSGGSSYEQYF
TRBV5-4	.	TRBJ2-3	CASSRSPPDTQYF
TRBV7-9	.	TRBJ1-6	CASSLGTGEYSPLHF
TRBV5-4	.	TRBJ2-3	CASSLAAGTDTQYF